Sequencing of this TCR beta chain was carried out in a study of Ad26.COV2.S vaccination and SARS-CoV-2 variants. Whole-study context: Donor was one of the participants in the Ad26.COV2.S arm of the COV1001 trial. The vaccine Ad26.COV2.S was put into the muscle once, or twice with 56 days between.

With regard to this clone: Other DNA sequences in the sample encode the same CDR3.

From germline, CDR1 is DFQATT and CDR2 SNEGSKA (reference sequence). This CDR3 is 11 amino acids long. V was trimmed by 6 bases and J by 1 base, leaving 6 bases between them. This table comes from immunoSEQ multiplex PCR, and its TCRdb copy is limited to in-frame clones, with some not included. This sample has 500,000 or so clones, with around 85% found just once. Regarding treatment: some 19 received Ad26.COV2.S at low or high dose, single or two shots; roughly 5 received placebo; per-sample allocation not given. Day 63 after the first injection of vaccine or placebo was the sampling time. The chain carries TRBV20-1 and TRBJ1-1; D remains unclear. The material was peripheral blood, obtained in a trial of Ad26.COV2.S vaccine versus placebo. The source of this sequence is a person aged 18-60 years who received the Ad26.COV2.S COVID-19 vaccine or a placebo. The CDR3 reads CSASRNTEAFF. Written as DNA, the CDR3 is TGCAGTGCCTCGAGGAACACTGAAGCTTTCTTT.